Listed below are T cell receptor beta chains from one sample, sequenced in a study of blood T cell repertoires in COVID-19. The protocol was immunoSEQ multiplex PCR, while the TCRdb copy is restricted to in-frame clones and leaves out a portion. The table records 100,000 to 150,000 clones, 70% to 90% of them present only once. Sequenced: peripheral blood. Source of these receptors: a woman in her forties or fifties with acute or convalescent COVID-19. Each CDR3 is given with its conserved first and last residue.

J | V | CDR3
TRBJ2-1 | TRBV19 | CASSIRGSYNEQFF
TRBJ2-7 | TRBV18 | CASSPGLAGSYEQYF
TRBJ1-3 | TRBV12-3/TRBV12-4 | CASSWSSGNTIYF
TRBJ1-1 | TRBV18 | CASSPVSDTLNTEAFF
TRBJ2-1 | TRBV5-1 | CASSLSGRVGNEQFF
TRBJ1-6 | TRBV5-4 | CASSSGRGFPNSPLHF
TRBJ2-7 | TRBV28 | CASSPPGGAPFEQYF
TRBJ2-7 | TRBV7-9 | CASRGGGPKREPPTFYEQYF
TRBJ2-7 | TRBV9 | CASSVGVYSSYEQYF
TRBJ2-3 | TRBV9 | CASSSRLSTDTQYF
TRBJ2-6 | TRBV6-5 | CASSPQFSGANVLTF
TRBJ2-7 | TRBV30 | CAWSLSYEQYF
TRBJ2-6 | TRBV7-9 | CASSGLTGPGANVLTF
TRBJ2-1 | TRBV11-3 | CASSPQTSGSYNEQFF
TRBJ1-1 | TRBV12-3/TRBV12-4 | CASSRDSEAFF
TRBJ2-7 | TRBV19 | CASSSDRLSYEQYF
TRBJ1-6 | TRBV30 | CAWRVQGIDNSPLHF
TRBJ1-5 | TRBV30 | CACSTQGAHQPQHF
TRBJ2-7 | TRBV28 | CASSTIGDSYEQYF
TRBJ1-2 | TRBV9 | CASSPRENYGYTF
TRBJ2-2 | TRBV28 | CASSLGGGGTGELFF
TRBJ1-2 | TRBV3-1/TRBV3-2 | CASSPQRIINYGYTF
TRBJ2-5 | TRBV5-1 | CASSTRSGGETQYF
TRBJ2-1 | TRBV7-8 | CASSGQGSYNEQFF